The present entry profiles one T cell receptor (beta chain) with its context. This record belongs to a study of blood T cell repertoires in COVID-19. The germline V gene has CDR1 MNHEY and CDR2 SMNVEV (reference sequence). The CDR3 extends over 17 amino acids. V lost 2 bases and J lost 3; bases outside the gene matches: 9. The data were produced by immunoSEQ multiplex PCR, yet TCRdb's version contains in-frame clones alone and is incomplete. The sample shows over 200,000 clones, over 80% of them seen only once. The sequence was obtained from a man younger than 40 with COVID-19, enrolled during active disease. The sample comprised peripheral blood. The V call is TRBV27, the J call TRBJ2-7; 11 positions match TRBD2. The CDR3 nucleotides are TGTGCCAGCAGTTTAAGGCTAGCGGGAGGACATAACTACGAGCAGTACTTC. This sequence encodes CASSLRLAGGHNYEQYF.